This is a list of T cell receptor beta chains from one sample in a study of T cell responses to AZD1222 COVID-19 vaccine. The assay was immunoSEQ multiplex PCR, and TCRdb's table has in-frame clones only and misses some. Of 100,000 to 150,000 clones listed, about nine tenths were seen once; the top ten hold under 2%. The material sequenced was peripheral blood, taken 28 days after the second AZD1222 dose. The receptor set was obtained from an adult who received the AZD1222 COVID-19 vaccine. The CDR3 runs from the conserved cysteine through the conserved F or W. Each record gives: D gene, clone size, V gene, J gene, CDR3 protein, CDR3 DNA. The D gene is left open where the match is weak. Where a row states a size, it is once, few, many or the class of an expanded clone; other rows omit it.

D: NA; size: NA; V: TRBV4-3; J: TRBJ2-3; CDR3: CASSQTGVSTDTQYF; DNA: TGCGCCAGCAGCCAGACCGGGGTTAGCACAGATACGCAGTATTTT
D: NA; size: NA; V: TRBV16; J: TRBJ1-2; CDR3: CASSQLVPGTNYGYTF; DNA: TGTGCCAGCAGCCAATTAGTCCCCGGGACCAACTATGGCTACACCTTC
D: NA; size: few; V: TRBV5-4; J: TRBJ1-3; CDR3: CASSLGTDPGNTIYF; DNA: TGTGCCAGCAGCTTGGGAACAGACCCTGGAAACACCATATATTTT
D: NA; size: NA; V: TRBV5-1; J: TRBJ1-2; CDR3: CASSLGSGAGGYTF; DNA: TGCGCCAGCAGCTTGGGATCGGGGGCGGGTGGCTACACCTTC
D: NA; size: NA; V: TRBV14; J: TRBJ2-1; CDR3: CASSQVSAGRKLF; DNA: TGTGCCAGCAGCCAAGTGTCCGCAGGGCGTAAGCTCTTC
D: NA; size: NA; V: TRBV27; J: TRBJ1-3; CDR3: CASSSAGGRGNTIYF; DNA: TGTGCCAGCAGTTCTGCGGGAGGCAGAGGAAACACCATATATTTT
D: NA; size: NA; V: TRBV3-1/TRBV3-2; J: TRBJ1-5; CDR3: CASSQGQLSNQPQHF; DNA: TGTGCCAGCAGCCAAGGACAACTTAGCAATCAGCCCCAGCATTTT
D: NA; size: NA; V: TRBV10-3; J: TRBJ1-5; CDR3: CAISDKYSNQPQHF; DNA: TGTGCCATCAGTGACAAGTATAGCAATCAGCCCCAGCATTTT
D: TRBD1; size: once; V: TRBV15; J: TRBJ1-2; CDR3: CATSRNRGDYGYTF; DNA: TGTGCCACCAGCAGGAACAGGGGAGACTATGGCTACACCTTC
D: TRBD2; size: NA; V: TRBV19; J: TRBJ2-1; CDR3: CASSSQAPYRGGPSNEQFF; DNA: TGTGCCAGTAGTTCCCAGGCCCCTTATCGCGGGGGGCCCTCGAATGAGCAGTTCTTC
D: NA; size: NA; V: TRBV2; J: TRBJ1-2; CDR3: CASSDMVESVYGYTF; DNA: TGTGCCAGCAGTGATATGGTGGAATCTGTCTATGGCTACACCTTC
D: NA; size: NA; V: TRBV20-1; J: TRBJ2-3; CDR3: CSARLADTQYF; DNA: TGCAGTGCTAGATTGGCAGATACGCAGTATTTT
D: NA; size: NA; V: TRBV11-3; J: TRBJ1-5; CDR3: CASSSSTYQPQHF; DNA: TGTGCCAGCAGCTCCTCAACCTATCAGCCCCAGCATTTT
D: NA; size: NA; V: TRBV6-5; J: TRBJ2-1; CDR3: CASRDWGPPYNEQFF; DNA: TGTGCCAGCAGGGACTGGGGGCCCCCCTACAATGAGCAGTTCTTC
D: NA; size: NA; V: TRBV19; J: TRBJ2-6; CDR3: CASSTQDRSRTGANVLTF; DNA: TGTGCCAGTAGTACCCAAGACAGGTCCCGGACTGGGGCCAACGTCCTGACTTTC
D: NA; size: once; V: TRBV10-1; J: TRBJ2-4; CDR3: CASSESGTGIQYF; DNA: TGCGCCAGCAGTGAGTCCGGGACCGGTATTCAGTACTTC
D: NA; size: NA; V: TRBV18; J: TRBJ1-3; CDR3: CASSPRRSGGTGNTIYF; DNA: TGTGCCAGCTCACCCCGAAGATCCGGGGGGACTGGAAACACCATATATTTT
D: NA; size: once; V: TRBV11-1; J: TRBJ1-2; CDR3: CASSFPDSYGYTF; DNA: TGTGCCAGCAGCTTTCCTGACTCCTATGGCTACACCTTC
D: TRBD1; size: NA; V: TRBV18; J: TRBJ2-3; CDR3: CASSRAGGSTDTQYF; DNA: TGTGCCAGCTCACGAGCAGGGGGTTCCACAGATACGCAGTATTTT
D: NA; size: NA; V: TRBV6-5; J: TRBJ1-2; CDR3: CASSYGGAGANGYTF; DNA: TGTGCCAGCAGTTACGGGGGGGCCGGGGCGAATGGCTACACCTTC
D: NA; size: NA; V: TRBV7-2; J: TRBJ2-3; CDR3: CASSLATSTDTQYF; DNA: TGTGCCAGCAGCTTAGCTACTAGCACAGATACGCAGTATTTT
D: NA; size: NA; V: TRBV5-1; J: TRBJ1-1; CDR3: CASSFNNPLLPEAFF; DNA: TGCGCCAGCAGCTTTAATAATCCGCTCCTCCCTGAAGCTTTCTTT
D: TRBD2; size: NA; V: TRBV2; J: TRBJ2-1; CDR3: CASGRLAGSYNEQFF; DNA: TGTGCCAGCGGTCGGCTAGCGGGCTCCTACAATGAGCAGTTCTTC
D: NA; size: NA; V: TRBV12-5; J: TRBJ1-2; CDR3: CASGPKTDNYGYTF; DNA: TGTGCTAGTGGCCCTAAGACAGATAACTATGGCTACACCTTC
D: NA; size: NA; V: TRBV4-1; J: TRBJ1-1; CDR3: CASSHMAGHPNTEAFF; DNA: TGCGCCAGCAGCCACATGGCAGGACACCCGAACACTGAAGCTTTCTTT
D: TRBD2; size: once; V: TRBV7-9; J: TRBJ2-3; CDR3: CASSPLAGAHTQYF; DNA: TGTGCCAGCAGCCCTCTAGCGGGAGCACATACGCAGTATTTT
D: NA; size: NA; V: TRBV2; J: TRBJ1-5; CDR3: CASTAEGGNLNQPQHF; DNA: TGTGCCAGCACCGCCGAGGGGGGGAACCTCAATCAGCCCCAGCATTTT
D: NA; size: NA; V: TRBV15; J: TRBJ1-2; CDR3: CATSGMTARATYGYTF; DNA: TGTGCCACCAGCGGAATGACAGCCCGAGCTACCTATGGCTACACCTTC
D: NA; size: NA; V: TRBV7-9; J: TRBJ1-6; CDR3: CASRLDGIYSPLHF; DNA: TGTGCCAGCAGGTTGGACGGGATTTATTCACCCCTCCACTTT
D: NA; size: once; V: TRBV11-2; J: TRBJ1-5; CDR3: CASSLLYNQPQHF; DNA: TGTGCCAGCAGCTTATTATATAATCAGCCCCAGCATTTT
D: NA; size: NA; V: TRBV10-2; J: TRBJ2-2; CDR3: CASSRTRPPGELFF; DNA: TGCGCCAGCAGTAGGACACGGCCGCCCGGGGAGCTGTTTTTT
D: TRBD2; size: NA; V: TRBV18; J: TRBJ2-3; CDR3: CASSTMDPRGRVTDTQYF; DNA: TGTGCCAGCTCGACCATGGACCCTCGCGGGAGGGTCACAGATACGCAGTATTTT
D: TRBD1; size: NA; V: TRBV9; J: TRBJ2-1; CDR3: CASSDGTGGRNEQFF; DNA: TGTGCCAGCAGCGACGGGACAGGGGGCAGGAATGAGCAGTTCTTC
D: TRBD1; size: NA; V: TRBV5-1; J: TRBJ2-5; CDR3: CASSLQGAEETQYF; DNA: TGCGCCAGCAGCTTACAGGGGGCTGAGGAGACCCAGTACTTC
D: NA; size: NA; V: TRBV6-2/TRBV6-3; J: TRBJ2-3; CDR3: CASSSTNTDTQYF; DNA: TGTGCCAGCAGTTCCACAAACACAGATACGCAGTATTTT
D: TRBD1; size: NA; V: TRBV13; J: TRBJ1-3; CDR3: CASSFTGGHSGNTIYF; DNA: TGTGCCAGCAGCTTCACAGGGGGGCACTCTGGAAACACCATATATTTT
D: NA; size: NA; V: TRBV19; J: TRBJ2-5; CDR3: CASSNGRVETQYF; DNA: TGTGCCAGTAGTAATGGCAGGGTAGAGACCCAGTACTTC
D: NA; size: NA; V: TRBV15; J: TRBJ2-3; CDR3: CATSRFPRDGSTDTQYF; DNA: TGTGCCACCAGCAGATTCCCCCGGGACGGAAGCACAGATACGCAGTATTTT
D: TRBD2; size: once; V: TRBV7-3; J: TRBJ2-2; CDR3: CASSSFGGAGVGGELFF; DNA: TGTGCCAGCAGCTCGTTTGGGGGAGCGGGAGTAGGCGGGGAGCTGTTTTTT
D: NA; size: NA; V: TRBV29-1; J: TRBJ1-5; CDR3: CSVAAGDQPQHF; DNA: TGCAGCGTTGCGGCAGGGGATCAGCCCCAGCATTTT
D: NA; size: NA; V: TRBV6-1; J: TRBJ2-1; CDR3: CASSDPLSGFYNEQFF; DNA: TGTGCCAGCAGTGACCCTTTAAGCGGCTTCTACAATGAGCAGTTCTTC
D: NA; size: NA; V: TRBV20-1; J: TRBJ1-1; CDR3: CSVDGNTEAFF; DNA: TGCAGTGTTGACGGTAACACTGAAGCTTTCTTT
D: TRBD2; size: NA; V: TRBV2; J: TRBJ2-7; CDR3: CASSDGGTSIYEQYF; DNA: TGTGCCAGCAGTGACGGAGGGACTAGTATCTACGAGCAGTACTTC
D: NA; size: NA; V: TRBV12-3/TRBV12-4; J: TRBJ1-3; CDR3: CATDTQGGIYF; DNA: TGTGCCACGGACACCCAAGGGGGGATATATTTT
D: TRBD1; size: NA; V: TRBV3-1/TRBV3-2; J: TRBJ1-1; CDR3: CASSHKTGRTEAFF; DNA: TGTGCCAGCAGCCATAAGACAGGGAGGACTGAAGCTTTCTTT
D: NA; size: NA; V: TRBV4-1; J: TRBJ1-2; CDR3: CASSQDLGGWF; DNA: TGCGCCAGCAGCCAAGATTTGGGGGGTTGGTTC